A single sample is the source of the 3 T cell receptor beta chains below, sequenced in a study of OX40 agonist ivuxolimab in advanced cancers. Here immunoSEQ multiplex PCR was the method, and the copy in TCRdb shows in-frame clones only, minus some. The data hold approximately 82,000 clones, with 92% observed a single time. The sample here was CD4+ or CD8+ T cells sorted from blood, taken in a trial of the OX40 agonist ivuxolimab. These receptors all come from an adult with an advanced solid tumor such as melanoma, head and neck, liver or kidney cancer.

This chain joins TRBV4-2 and TRBJ2-3; maybe TRBD2 (6 bases). CDR1 and CDR2 from the germline V gene are LGHNA and YNFKEQ. CDR3 length: 16 residues. Trimming shortened V by 2 bases and J by 0 bases, and 12 bases separated the two germline ends. This chain's CDR3 is CASSQPFGGSTDTQYF. CDR3 coding DNA: TGTGCCAGCAGCCAACCGTTCGGGGGAAGCACAGATACGCAGTATTTT.

J is TRBJ2-1 and V is TRBV6-5; D might be TRBD2 (6 bases). The V end was cut by 6 bases, the J end by 6 bases, with 18 bases between. The CDR3 is 15 residues long. Germline CDR1 MNHEY, CDR2 SVGAGI. The CDR3 here is CASRSRAGFSNEQFF. DNA for the CDR3: TGTGCCAGCAGATCGAGGGCGGGATTTAGCAATGAGCAGTTCTTC.

In regard to this clone: Other DNA sequences in this specimen translate into the identical CDR3. J is TRBJ2-1 and V is TRBV18; no definite D call. The CDR3 has 15 amino acids. The germline gives CDR1 KGHSH, CDR2 LQKENI. Trimming pared 2 bases from V and 1 base from J, leaving 9 bases between. In nucleotides, the CDR3 is TGTGCCAGCTCACCAAGTGCGGATTCCTACAATGAGCAGTTCTTC. It specifies CASSPSADSYNEQFF.